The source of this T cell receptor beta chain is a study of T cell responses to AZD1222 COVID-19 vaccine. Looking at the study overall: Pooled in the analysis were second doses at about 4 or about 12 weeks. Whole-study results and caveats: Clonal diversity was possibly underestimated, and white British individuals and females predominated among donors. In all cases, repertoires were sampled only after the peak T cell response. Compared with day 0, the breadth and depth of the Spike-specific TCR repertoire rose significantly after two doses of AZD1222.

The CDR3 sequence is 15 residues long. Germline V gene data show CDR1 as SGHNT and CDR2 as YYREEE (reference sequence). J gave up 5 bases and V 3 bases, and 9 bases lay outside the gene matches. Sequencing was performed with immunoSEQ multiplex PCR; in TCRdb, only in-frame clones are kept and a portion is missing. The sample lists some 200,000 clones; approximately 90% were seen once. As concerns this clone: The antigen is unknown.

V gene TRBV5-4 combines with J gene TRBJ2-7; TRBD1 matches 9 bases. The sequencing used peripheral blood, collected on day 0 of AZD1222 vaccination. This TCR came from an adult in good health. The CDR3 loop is CASSWWDRDAHEQYF. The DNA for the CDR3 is TGTGCCAGCAGCTGGTGGGACAGGGATGCCCACGAGCAGTACTTC.